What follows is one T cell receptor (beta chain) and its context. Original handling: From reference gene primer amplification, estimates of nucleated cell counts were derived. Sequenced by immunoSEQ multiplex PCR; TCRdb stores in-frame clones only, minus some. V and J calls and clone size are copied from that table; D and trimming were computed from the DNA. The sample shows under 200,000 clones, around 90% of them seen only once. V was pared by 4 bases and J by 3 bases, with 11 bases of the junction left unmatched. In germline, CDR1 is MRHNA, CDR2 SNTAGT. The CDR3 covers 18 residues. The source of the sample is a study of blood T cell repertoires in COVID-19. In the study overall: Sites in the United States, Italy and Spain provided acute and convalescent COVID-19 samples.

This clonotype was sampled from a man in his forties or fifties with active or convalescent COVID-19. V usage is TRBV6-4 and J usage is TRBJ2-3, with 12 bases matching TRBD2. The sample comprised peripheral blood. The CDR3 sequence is CASSATSGGIVRTDTQYF. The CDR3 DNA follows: TGTGCCAGCAGTGCAACTAGCGGGGGGATTGTGAGAACAGATACGCAGTATTTT.